The clone carrying this TCR beta chain was seen a few times. Its antigen is unknown. It was via CD45RO/CCR7/CD25/CD127/CD95/CD27 that CD4+ naive, central memory, regulatory and stem cell-like memory cells were sorted. The trim removed 4 bases at V and 6 bases at J, leaving 5 bases unmatched. The CDR3 contains 12 residues. The germline V gene encodes CDR1 SQVTM and CDR2 ANQGSEA. This entry is derived from a study of beta chain features in type 1 diabetes. Study-wide points: In comparison with healthy donors, patients had naive, central memory and Treg TCRB repertoires that appeared more similar. Across all four CD4+ subsets, people with type 1 diabetes showed modestly shorter TCRB CDR3s.

The whole isolated RNA underwent reverse transcription, so sequencing captured expressed TCRB transcripts. Around 3.9 million reads per sample were averaged for naive, central memory and regulatory samples. Clones were sequenced by immunoSEQ multiplex PCR, and TCRdb holds only the in-frame ones, with some missing. The data show some 220,000 clones, approximately 10% seen once. This receptor was taken from a man aged 18 to 29 in good health. The sample was central memory CD4+ T cells from blood. The J gene is TRBJ2-7, the V gene TRBV29-1; 8 nucleotides line up with TRBD2. The CDR3 coding sequence is TGCAGCGTTGCCTTCGGGGGGGGCGAGCAGTACTTC. It yields the protein CSVAFGGGEQYF.